This T cell receptor (beta chain) stems from a study of cytomegalovirus exposure and HLA in healthy donors. The primer mix had 60 Vbeta and 13 Jbeta primers. TCRdb's table, derived via immunoSEQ multiplex PCR, lists solely in-frame clones and lacks some. The sample gives about 190,000 clones, more than 65% of which show up once; 3% to 4% is in the top ten. V lost 2 bases to trimming and J lost 12 bases, with 17 bases between them. This CDR3 region has 14 residues. Germline-derived CDR1 and CDR2 are SGHTA and FQGNSA. The sequence was collected from a woman in her 30s in good health and CMV-seropositive. The chain joins TRBV7-2 to TRBJ2-1, with D possibly TRBD2 on 6 matching bases. Sequences were obtained from PBMCs. For the CDR3, the DNA is TGTGCCAGCAGCTTAAGTCTAGTGGGAGCGGGGCAGTTCTTC. This sequence encodes CASSLSLVGAGQFF.